This TCR beta chain was sequenced for a study of PD-1 blockade in classical Hodgkin lymphoma. Study as a whole: Patients were treated with nivolumab at 3 mg/kg, and this was given intravenously every 2 weeks. Study-level findings and limits: By C4D1 there was a significant rise in CD4+ TCR diversity but not in CD8+ TCR diversity.

Germline V CDR1 and CDR2: SGHKS, YYEKEE (reference sequence). V shed 7 bases and J shed 2 bases, with 10 bases lying between them. The CDR3 totals 13 residues. Produced via immunoSEQ multiplex PCR; TCRdb's table is partial and in-frame only. Among over 85,000 clones, 85% to 95% were seen once, and the ten largest hold approximately 2%. A note on this clone: The antigen is undetermined.

Time point here: cycle 4 day 1 (C4D1), after less than 7 weeks of nivolumab. All patients relapsed after autologous stem cell transplantation, and brentuximab vedotin exposure varied. Relapsed/refractory classical Hodgkin lymphoma patients had complete, partial or progressive responses. The sample in question was peripheral blood mononuclear cells (PBMCs), obtained before the fourth cycle of nivolumab. The chain carries TRBV5-5 and TRBJ2-1, with D tentatively TRBD2 (6 bases). The TCR sequence derives from a human donor with classical Hodgkin lymphoma. The CDR3 nucleotides read TGTGCCAGCCGAGGGAGGCCCTACAATGAGCAGTTCTTC. Its protein product is CASRGRPYNEQFF.